Below, 30 T cell receptor beta chains from the same sample are listed, as sequenced in a study of cytomegalovirus exposure and HLA in healthy donors. The PCR ran on 60 Vbeta and 13 Jbeta primers. Only in-frame clones appear in the TCRdb table, and some are missing; sequencing was by immunoSEQ multiplex PCR. The sample contains more than 150,000 clones, more than 75% of which appear only once. The specimen sequenced was PBMCs. Source of these receptors: a woman aged 25 to 39 in good health and CMV-seropositive.

This clone was observed a single time. The chain links TRBV18 to TRBJ1-4; 8 positions agree with TRBD1. This CDR3 region has 16 residues. CDR1 KGHSH and CDR2 LQKENI come from the germline V gene. The V segment lost 2 bases and the J segment 6 bases; nucleotides outside the gene matches: 8. The CDR3 is CASSPSDRGRDEKLFF. The CDR3 DNA sequence: TGTGCCAGCTCACCAAGCGACAGGGGAAGGGATGAAAAACTGTTTTTT. Variable domain in full (rest from reference TRBV18 and TRBJ1-4): NAGVMQNPRHLVRRRGQEARLRCSPMKGHSHVYWYRQLPEEGLKFMVYLQKENIIDESGMPKERFSAEFPKEGPSILRIQQVVRGDSAAYFCASSPSDRGRDEKLFFGSGTQLSVL.

The rearrangement joins TRBV28 to TRBJ2-1; 9 nucleotides agree with TRBD2. The CDR3 loop spans 16 amino acids. The V gene's germline CDR1 is MDHEN and CDR2 SYDVKM. J lost 10 bases, V lost 4 bases, and 14 bases had no gene match. The CDR3 region is CASSSSRAGGPQEQFF. The CDR3 nucleotides are TGTGCCAGCAGTTCGTCGAGGGCGGGGGGGCCCCAGGAGCAGTTCTTC.

V and J are TRBV10-2 and TRBJ2-1; TRBD2 agrees at 8 bases. CDR3 length: 13 amino acids. Trimming took 7 bases from V and 9 from J; bases not matched to a gene: 8. Germline assignment: CDR1 WSHSY and CDR2 SAAADI. CDR3 residues: CASTQGLGGEQFF. In nucleotides, the CDR3 is TGCGCCAGCACTCAGGGACTAGGGGGTGAGCAGTTCTTC.

The chain couples TRBV12-5 to TRBJ2-1; TRBD2 aligns across 8 bases. With V trimmed by 2 bases and J by 4 bases, 13 bases remained unmatched. Germline V gives CDR1 LGHNT, CDR2 FRNRAP. The CDR3 spans 18 residues. The DNA of the CDR3 is TGTGCTAGTGGTTTGCCCAGGGGCGGGGGGCCGGCATACAATGAGCAGTTCTTC. Translation gives CASGLPRGGGPAYNEQFF.

The CDR3 coding sequence is TGTGCCAGCAGCGTTAACCCCTCCTCTCGGAGGGGCAAGAGGGAGCAGTACTTC. Its protein product is CASSVNPSSRRGKREQYF. This sequence joins TRBV7-9 and TRBJ2-5; weak D call: TRBD2 (6 bases). CDR3 length equals 18 residues. V was cut by 5 bases and J by 11 bases, with 33 bases left in between. Per germline, CDR1 SEHNR and CDR2 FQNEAQ (reference sequence).

This clone showed up just a few times. The V call is TRBV6-5, the J call TRBJ2-2, with D possibly TRBD1 on 6 matching bases. There are 15 residues in the CDR3. Trimming pared 4 bases from V and 4 bases from J, leaving 13 bases between. Germline lookup yields CDR1 MNHEY and CDR2 SVGAGI. CDR3 protein: CASSFRTDGTGELFF. In DNA form, the CDR3 reads TGTGCCAGCAGTTTCCGGACAGACGGCACCGGGGAGCTGTTTTTT.

The chain links TRBV25-1 to TRBJ2-5, with TRBD1 matching 7 bases. The J call may not be correct, given that the DNA end is closer to TRBJ2-7. Germline V lookup: CDR1 MGHDK, CDR2 SYGVNS. The CDR3 loop spans 14 amino acids. The CDR3 sequence is CASSRDSRALEQYF. The CDR3 region has the DNA TGTGCCAGCAGTCGGGACAGCAGGGCACTCGAGCAGTACTTC.

V usage is TRBV9 and J usage is TRBJ2-1; 8 bases fit TRBD1. The germline V gene has CDR1 SGDLS and CDR2 YYNGEE. V lost 4 bases to trimming and J lost 4 bases; unmatched junction nucleotides: 13. The CDR3 is made up of 17 amino acids. Here the CDR3 reads CASSPVDRAVPYNEQFF. Written as DNA, the CDR3 is TGTGCCAGCAGCCCAGTGGACAGGGCGGTTCCATACAATGAGCAGTTCTTC.

The chain carries TRBV6-5 and TRBJ1-3, with TRBD1 matching over 7 bases. The CDR3 consists of 15 residues. Unmatched junction bases numbered 5, after V lost 6 bases and J lost 0 bases. In germline, CDR1 is MNHEY, CDR2 SVGAGI. The CDR3 sequence: CASRDRWSSGNTIYF. The CDR3 nucleotides are TGTGCCAGCAGGGACAGGTGGAGCTCTGGAAACACCATATATTTT.

J is TRBJ2-5 and V is TRBV4-1; possibly TRBD2 for D (6 bases). CDR3 size: 18 residues. V dropped 4 bases and J dropped 6 bases, with 27 bases sitting between them. Germline CDR1 and CDR2: MGHRA and YSYEKL. CDR3 sequence: CASSLDASRGVRGKTQYF. The CDR3 nucleotides read TGCGCCAGCAGCCTCGACGCGTCGCGGGGCGTTAGAGGAAAGACCCAGTACTTC.

There are a few counts of this clone. The V call is TRBV4-1, the J call TRBJ1-1, with D possibly being TRBD1 (5 bases). Germline V gives CDR1 MGHRA, CDR2 YSYEKL. Trimming cost V 4 bases and J 1 base, with 10 bases left between them. The CDR3 contains 14 residues. CDR3 sequence reads: CASSLARGNTEAFF. The CDR3 bases are TGCGCCAGCAGCCTTGCTAGGGGGAACACTGAAGCTTTCTTT.

This clone came up a few times. The V call is TRBV7-2, the J call TRBJ1-5, with a tentative D call TRBD1 (6 bases). V was cut by 8 bases and J by 5 bases, with 16 bases left in between. The CDR3 runs 14 residues. Germline V lookup: CDR1 SGHTA, CDR2 FQGNSA. The CDR3 spells CASSRRGGDQPQHF. For the CDR3, the DNA is TGTGCCAGCTCTAGACGGGGGGGCGATCAGCCCCAGCATTTT. Full variable domain (remainder filled in from reference TRBV7-2 and TRBJ1-5): GAGVSQSPSNKVTEKGKDVELRCDPISGHTALYWYRQSLGQGLEFLIYFQGNSAPDKSGLPSDRFSAERTGGSVSTLTIQRTQQEDSAVYLCASSRRGGDQPQHFGDGTRLSIL.

This clone was seen a few times. The chain has TRBV7-2 and TRBJ2-7; D unclear. Trimming pared 1 base from V and 0 bases from J, leaving 13 bases between. This CDR3 region has 16 residues. Germline CDR1 is SGHTA and CDR2 is FQGNSA. The CDR3 here is CASSLEAGSRSYEQYF. The CDR3 nucleotides read TGTGCCAGCAGCTTAGAGGCAGGCTCTCGCTCCTACGAGCAGTACTTC.

The chain uses TRBV4-3 and TRBJ1-1; D unclear. Trimming shortened V by 0 bases and J by 0 bases, and 14 bases separated the two germline ends. The CDR3 runs 17 residues. Germline V lookup: CDR1 LGHNA, CDR2 YSLEER. For the CDR3, the DNA is TGCGCCAGCAGCCAAGATTTCGAGGCAGCGATGAACACTGAAGCTTTCTTT. Protein product: CASSQDFEAAMNTEAFF.

V usage is TRBV15 and J usage is TRBJ1-6; no clear D. The CDR3 consists of 14 residues. Germline V lookup: CDR1 LNHNV, CDR2 YYDKDF (reference sequence). V shed 8 bases and J shed 0 bases, with 8 bases lying between them. The CDR3 nucleotides read TGTGCCACCGGGCCCGGCTCCTATAATTCACCCCTCCACTTT. It is translated as CATGPGSYNSPLHF.

The rearrangement joins TRBV18 to TRBJ1-2; possibly TRBD1 for D (6 bases). Trimming removed 3 bases at V and 6 bases at J, with 11 bases between. The CDR3 is 13 amino acids. The V gene's germline CDR1 is KGHSH and CDR2 LQKENI. CDR3 coding DNA: TGTGCCAGCTCACCCGGCAGGGGCGATGGCTACACCTTC. As protein: CASSPGRGDGYTF.

The gene calls are TRBV7-2 and TRBJ2-2; 8 positions match TRBD1. J gave up 2 bases and V 3 bases, and 5 bases lay outside the gene matches. CDR3 size: 16 residues. The germline gives CDR1 SGHTA, CDR2 FQGNSA. This chain's CDR3 is CASSFQGTGNTGELFF. Written as DNA, the CDR3 is TGTGCCAGCAGCTTTCAGGGGACAGGAAACACCGGGGAGCTGTTTTTT. Using reference TRBV7-2 and TRBJ2-2 for the parts outside the CDR3, the full variable domain is GAGVSQSPSNKVTEKGKDVELRCDPISGHTALYWYRQSLGQGLEFLIYFQGNSAPDKSGLPSDRFSAERTGGSVSTLTIQRTQQEDSAVYLCASSFQGTGNTGELFFGEGSRLTVL.

The rearrangement uses TRBV9 and TRBJ2-5; the D gene is possibly TRBD1 (6 bases). V lost 5 bases to trimming and J lost 3 bases, with 14 bases between them. Germline CDR1 reads SGDLS; CDR2 reads YYNGEE. The CDR3 is 14 amino acids. The DNA of the CDR3 is TGTGCCAGCAGTCCTACAGGGTTTGAAGAGACCCAGTACTTC. It codes for CASSPTGFEETQYF.

This clone was seen a handful of times. The V call is TRBV6-1, the J call TRBJ2-5, with TRBD1 as a possible D gene (6 bases). Trimming cost V 4 bases and J 1 base, with 13 bases left between them. Looked up from germline, CDR1 is MNHNS and CDR2 is SASEGT. This CDR3 has 15 amino acids. The DNA of the CDR3 is TGTGCCAGCAGTGTCGAAACAGGGAGCCAAGAGACCCAGTACTTC. Residues: CASSVETGSQETQYF.

The V and J genes are TRBV9 and TRBJ2-1; D gene ambiguous. Germline CDR1 reads SGDLS; CDR2 reads YYNGEE. CDR3 length: 16 residues. Trimming cost V 0 bases and J 6 bases, with 16 bases left between them. CDR3 coding DNA: TGTGCCAGCAGCGTAGCTGAGACAAGGTTAAGCAATGAGCAGTTCTTC. Protein: CASSVAETRLSNEQFF.

The chain has TRBV12-5 and TRBJ2-3, with TRBD1 matching over 10 bases. This CDR3 contains 18 residues. Germline CDR1 LGHNT, CDR2 FRNRAP. V lost 4 bases and J lost 1; bases outside the gene matches: 11. Here the CDR3 DNA reads TGTGCTAGTGGTTCGGGACGGGGGACAGGGGTTCGCACAGATACGCAGTATTTT. It is translated as CASGSGRGTGVRTDTQYF.

The chain recombines TRBV11-2 with TRBJ2-7, with D possibly TRBD2 on 7 matching bases. Germline loops: CDR1 SGHAT, CDR2 FQNNGV. V was clipped by 1 base and J by 0 bases, with 13 bases between them. This CDR3 is built from 16 residues. Here the CDR3 DNA reads TGTGCCAGCAGCTTAGGGGGGGGCGGTAGCTCCTACGAGCAGTACTTC. It translates to CASSLGGGGSSYEQYF.

The CDR3 is CASSPTSGLNEQFF. The CDR3 DNA reads TGTGCCAGCAGCCCAACTAGCGGTCTCAATGAGCAGTTCTTC. This sequence joins TRBV4-2 and TRBJ2-1, with TRBD2 matching 8 bases. Germline trimming cut 4 bases from V and 6 bases from J; bases unmatched to any gene: 5. The CDR3 loop spans 14 amino acids. CDR1 and CDR2 (germline): LGHNA, YNFKEQ.

This chain joins TRBV7-3 and TRBJ2-3, with D maybe TRBD2 (6 bases). This CDR3 spans 16 amino acids. V was cut by 4 bases and J by 1 base, with 15 bases left in between. Looked up from germline, CDR1 is SGHTA and CDR2 is FQGTGA. CDR3 coding DNA: TGTGCCAGCAGCTCGGGGCGGGGCGCGGGCACAGATACGCAGTATTTT. It is translated as CASSSGRGAGTDTQYF.

This rearrangement joins TRBV11-2 to TRBJ1-2, with 8 positions matching TRBD1. The V and J ends lost 0 bases and 8 bases, in that order; junction bases with no gene match: 2. CDR1 SGHAT and CDR2 FQNNGV come from the germline V gene. The CDR3 totals 13 residues. Written as DNA, the CDR3 is TGTGCCAGCAGCTTAGACAGGGGGCGCGGCTACACCTTC. Its protein product is CASSLDRGRGYTF.

V gene TRBV28 combines with J gene TRBJ1-4; 7 nucleotides agree with TRBD1. Looked up from germline, CDR1 is MDHEN and CDR2 is SYDVKM. The CDR3 totals 15 residues. Unmatched junction bases numbered 2, after V lost 4 bases and J lost 0 bases. DNA for the CDR3: TGTGCCAGCAGTTCAGGGGGAGCAACTAATGAAAAACTGTTTTTT. Translation: CASSSGGATNEKLFF. The variable domain in full, completed from reference TRBV28 and TRBJ1-4, reads DVKVTQSSRYLVKRTGEKVFLECVQDMDHENMFWYRQDPGLGLRLIYFSYDVKMKEKGDIPEGYSVSREKKERFSLILESASTNQTSMYLCASSSGGATNEKLFFGSGTQLSVL.

The chain links TRBV7-9 to TRBJ2-1; possible D gene TRBD2, 7 bases. CDR3 length: 12 amino acids. The V and J ends lost 0 bases and 13 bases respectively, with 10 bases between them. The germline CDR1 and CDR2 sequences are SEHNR and FQNEAQ (reference sequence). CDR3 nucleotides: TGTGCCAGCAGCTTAGCGGGGGGGGCCCAGTTCTTC. The encoded protein is CASSLAGGAQFF.

In its sample, this clone was seen a few times. Additional DNA sequences in this sample encode the identical CDR3. The chain is built from TRBV28 and TRBJ2-5; 10 bases agree with TRBD1. J gave up 5 bases and V 5 bases, and 5 bases lay outside the gene matches. The CDR3 runs to 14 residues. Germline V gene sequence: CDR1 MDHEN, CDR2 SYDVKM. CDR3: CASSRGQGRETQYF. DNA for the CDR3: TGTGCCAGCAGTCGGGGACAGGGGAGGGAGACCCAGTACTTC.

The J gene is TRBJ2-7, the V gene TRBV4-3; 9 bases fit TRBD1. Germline V gene lookup returns CDR1 LGHNA and CDR2 YSLEER. The CDR3 runs to 15 residues. V trimming: 4 bases; J trimming: 0 bases; junction bases outside the gene matches: 4. CDR3 region: CASSRGQGSSYEQYF. The DNA for the CDR3 is TGCGCCAGCAGCCGGGGACAGGGTAGCTCCTACGAGCAGTACTTC.

The rearrangement links TRBV19 to TRBJ1-2, with 9 bases aligning to TRBD1. V was clipped by 5 bases and J by 4 bases; unmatched bases: 8. Germline V lookup: CDR1 LNHDA, CDR2 SQIVND (reference sequence). CDR3 length: 15 amino acids. In DNA form, the CDR3 reads TGTGCCAGTAGTGGAAGGACAGGGGCGGGCTATGGCTACACCTTC. Amino acids: CASSGRTGAGYGYTF.